The 26 T cell receptor beta chains listed next were all sequenced from one sample in a study of OX40 agonist ivuxolimab in advanced cancers. The method was immunoSEQ multiplex PCR; TCRdb's version includes in-frame clones alone and lacks a portion of them. The profile shows 100,000 to 140,000 clones, 85% to 95% of them singletons. The source material was CD4+ or CD8+ T cells sorted from blood, sampled in a trial of the OX40 agonist ivuxolimab. All receptors come from an adult with an advanced solid tumor such as melanoma, head and neck, liver or kidney cancer.

Details on this clone: The junction and the germline gene differ at one end; a read error may be behind it. The rearrangement joins TRBV11-3 to TRBJ2-2, with a weak D call TRBD1 (6 bases). Germline V lookup: CDR1 SGHNT, CDR2 YENEEA. The CDR3 sequence is 15 residues long. The DNA of the CDR3 is TGTGCCAGCAGCTCGACAGGAACGAATACCGGGGAGCTGTTTTTT. This encodes CASSSTGTNTGELFF. Supplemented by reference TRBV11-3 and TRBJ2-2, the full variable domain reads EAGVVQSPRYKIIEKKQPVAFWCNPISGHNTLYWYLQNLGQGPELLIRYENEEAVDDSQLPKDRFSAERLKGVDSTLKIQPAELGDSAVYLCASSSTGTNTGELFFGEGSRLTVL.

The chain is built from TRBV9 and TRBJ2-3; D is tentatively TRBD1 or TRBD2 (6 bases each). Per the germline V gene, CDR1 is SGDLS and CDR2 is YYNGEE. This CDR3 has 12 residues. V lost 0 bases to trimming and J lost 9 bases, with 8 bases between them. CDR3 in DNA: TGTGCCAGCAGCGTAGAAGGGGGGACGCAGTATTTT. This gives the protein CASSVEGGTQYF. The full variable domain, rest sourced from reference TRBV9 and TRBJ2-3, is DSGVTQTPKHLITATGQRVTLRCSPRSGDLSVYWYQQSLDQGLQFLIQYYNGEERAKGNILERFSAQQFPDLHSELNLSSLELGDSALYFCASSVEGGTQYFGPGTRLTVL.

V is TRBV7-3 and J is TRBJ2-4; 8 nucleotides agree with TRBD1. Losses at the gene ends were 4 bases for V and 9 bases for J; bases not matched to a gene: 8. Germline V CDR1 and CDR2: SGHTA, FQGTGA. This CDR3 has 14 amino acids. The CDR3 coding sequence is TGTGCCAGCAGCTCTGGACAGGGTTGGGGCATTCAGTACTTC. Protein product: CASSSGQGWGIQYF.

This clone appeared a few times. V gene TRBV18 combines with J gene TRBJ2-1; D uncertain. The CDR3 is 12 residues long. The germline V gene has CDR1 KGHSH and CDR2 LQKENI. Trimming cost V 3 bases and J 6 bases, with 6 bases left between them. This chain's CDR3 is CASSPLRNEQFF. The CDR3, as DNA: TGTGCCAGCTCACCCCTCCGCAATGAGCAGTTCTTC.

The genes are TRBV12-5 and TRBJ2-5; tentative D call: TRBD2 (7 bases). The CDR3 has 14 residues. V was trimmed by 2 bases and J by 7 bases, leaving 14 bases between them. Per germline, CDR1 LGHNT and CDR2 FRNRAP. CDR3 nucleotides: TGTGCTAGTGGTTTGACCGGGGGGCTGGGGACCCAGTACTTC. Its translation is CASGLTGGLGTQYF.

This rearrangement joins TRBV7-2 to TRBJ2-2, with 8 bases that match TRBD2. This CDR3 is built from 14 residues. CDR1 SGHTA and CDR2 FQGNSA come from the germline V gene. V lost 2 bases and J lost 6; bases outside the gene matches: 2. The CDR3 coding sequence is TGTGCCAGCAGCTTAAAAGCGGGAGCCGGGGAGCTGTTTTTT. Protein sequence: CASSLKAGAGELFF.

This clone was counted a few times. The chain combines TRBV5-5 with TRBJ1-1; no firm D call. V was pared by 3 bases and J by 1 base, with 10 bases between. The CDR3 covers 14 residues. CDR1 is SGHKS and CDR2 is YYEKEE in the germline V gene (reference sequence). As DNA, the CDR3 is TGTGCCAGCAGCTGGGAACAGAGGAACACTGAAGCTTTCTTT. Translation: CASSWEQRNTEAFF.

J is TRBJ1-4 and V is TRBV13, with 8 bases fitting TRBD1. The CDR3 extends over 15 amino acids. Germline V gene sequence: CDR1 PRHDT, CDR2 FYEKMQ (reference sequence). J lost 4 bases, V lost 4 bases, and 5 bases had no gene match. The DNA of the CDR3 is TGTGCCAGCAGCTCCGGACAGGGAGGTAATGAAAAACTGTTTTTT. This translates into CASSSGQGGNEKLFF. Variable domain in full (rest from reference TRBV13 and TRBJ1-4): AAGVIQSPRHLIKEKRETATLKCYPIPRHDTVYWYQQGPGQDPQFLISFYEKMQSDKGSIPDRFSAQQFSDYHSELNMSSLELGDSALYFCASSSGQGGNEKLFFGSGTQLSVL.

The chain joins TRBV15 to TRBJ2-7, with unresolved D. V lost 0 bases and J lost 8, with 11 bases in between. CDR1 LNHNV and CDR2 YYDKDF come from the germline V gene (reference sequence). The CDR3 has 13 amino acids. CDR3 amino acids: CATSRDAVRQQYF. Here the CDR3 DNA reads TGTGCCACCAGCAGAGATGCCGTAAGGCAGCAGTACTTC.

V gene TRBV23-1 combines with J gene TRBJ2-7; TRBD2 might be the D (5 bases). TRBV23-1 is classed as an ORF, of uncertain function. The V gene lost 5 bases and the J gene lost 3 bases, with 8 bases spanning the gap. The CDR3 totals 12 residues. CDR3 DNA: TGCGCCAGCAGTAGGAGGTGCTACGAGCAGTACTTC. Translating gives CASSRRCYEQYF.

The CDR3: CASSPGQRMDGYTF. In DNA, the CDR3 is TGTGCCAGCAGTCCGGGACAACGGATGGATGGCTACACCTTC. The chain carries TRBV6-1 and TRBJ1-2; TRBD1 is a possible D gene (6 bases). Per the germline V gene, CDR1 is MNHNS and CDR2 is SASEGT. The CDR3 contains 14 residues. V was pared by 5 bases and J by 6 bases, with 16 bases between.

This rearrangement joins TRBV5-1 to TRBJ1-5; unclear D gene. There are 15 residues in the CDR3. V lost 1 base and J lost 2, with 10 bases in between. Germline V gene lookup returns CDR1 SGHRS and CDR2 YFSETQ. The CDR3 spells CASSLRPEGNQPQHF. The CDR3 bases are TGCGCCAGCAGCTTGAGACCCGAGGGCAATCAGCCCCAGCATTTT.

V is TRBV9 and J is TRBJ1-2; D ambiguous. V was shortened by 0 bases and J by 1 base, with 10 bases between the two germline ends. Germline V gene lookup returns CDR1 SGDLS and CDR2 YYNGEE. The CDR3 spans 15 residues. The CDR3 sequence: CASSVVGSINYGYTF. Here the CDR3 DNA reads TGTGCCAGCAGCGTAGTGGGGTCGATTAACTATGGCTACACCTTC.

The chain recombines TRBV5-1 with TRBJ1-1, with D perhaps TRBD1 (5 bases). The CDR3 runs to 15 residues. V was shortened by 2 bases and J by 2 bases, with 13 bases between the two germline ends. CDR1 and CDR2 from the germline V gene are SGHRS and YFSETQ. CDR3 nucleotides: TGCGCCAGCAGCTTTACCGGGACCTTCAACACTGAAGCTTTCTTT. This translates into CASSFTGTFNTEAFF.

V usage is TRBV6-5 and J usage is TRBJ2-5; D gene ambiguous. Trimming left V 0 bases short and J 1 base short, with 12 bases between. In germline, CDR1 is MNHEY, CDR2 SVGAGI. The CDR3 has 16 residues. DNA of the CDR3: TGTGCCAGCAGTTACTCGTCGTTGGGGTTCCAAGAGACCCAGTACTTC. Translated, it gives CASSYSSLGFQETQYF.

A single count supports this clone. V gene TRBV29-1 combines with J gene TRBJ2-1; 7 bases agree with TRBD2. With V trimmed by 3 bases and J by 3 bases, 5 bases remained unmatched. CDR1 SQVTM and CDR2 ANQGSEA come from the germline V gene. This CDR3 is built from 14 residues. CDR3 coding DNA: TGCAGCGTTGACGGCGGGAGAGTCTACAATGAGCAGTTCTTC. Amino acids: CSVDGGRVYNEQFF.

V is TRBV27 and J is TRBJ2-7; D is perhaps TRBD2 (7 bases). The germline gives CDR1 MNHEY, CDR2 SMNVEV (reference sequence). The CDR3 has 14 amino acids. The V gene lost 1 base and the J gene lost 5 bases, with 12 bases spanning the gap. The CDR3 region has the DNA TGTGCCAGCAGTTTATTACAGGGAGGGAACGAGCAGTACTTC. This encodes CASSLLQGGNEQYF.

This clone was found once. This rearrangement joins TRBV28 to TRBJ2-1; tentatively, D is TRBD1 (6 bases). Germline CDR1 is MDHEN and CDR2 is SYDVKM. V lost 7 bases to trimming and J lost 12 bases, with 16 bases between them. The CDR3 consists of 12 residues. In DNA, the CDR3 is TGTGCCAGCACCCTAAGGAACAGGGTGCAGTTCTTC. Protein sequence: CASTLRNRVQFF. The whole variable domain, filled in from reference TRBV28 and TRBJ2-1, reads DVKVTQSSRYLVKRTGEKVFLECVQDMDHENMFWYRQDPGLGLRLIYFSYDVKMKEKGDIPEGYSVSREKKERFSLILESASTNQTSMYLCASTLRNRVQFFGPGTRLTVL.

J is TRBJ2-2 and V is TRBV27, with D hard to call. The V and J ends lost 6 bases and 6 bases respectively, with 14 bases between them. The CDR3 covers 14 residues. Germline V gene lookup returns CDR1 MNHEY and CDR2 SMNVEV (reference sequence). The CDR3 region is CASSPRGRPGELFF. The DNA of the CDR3 is TGTGCCAGCAGCCCCAGAGGAAGGCCCGGGGAGCTGTTTTTT.

The chain recombines TRBV28 with TRBJ1-2; 8 positions agree with TRBD1. V trimming: 4 bases; J trimming: 4 bases; junction bases outside the gene matches: 8. This CDR3 comprises 15 residues. CDR1 MDHEN and CDR2 SYDVKM come from the germline V gene. The CDR3 spells CASSSLDREPYGYTF. CDR3 nucleotides: TGTGCCAGCAGTTCCCTGGACAGGGAGCCCTATGGCTACACCTTC.

The gene calls are TRBV29-1 and TRBJ2-3; 13 bases are a match to TRBD2. From germline, CDR1 is SQVTM and CDR2 ANQGSEA. V lost 6 bases to trimming and J lost 4 bases; unmatched junction nucleotides: 7. The length of the CDR3 is 15 residues. The CDR3 protein is CSVGWTSGRADTQYF. DNA of the CDR3: TGCAGCGTAGGATGGACTAGCGGGAGAGCAGATACGCAGTATTTT.

The chain couples TRBV28 to TRBJ1-1; D is undetermined. The ends were cut back, 7 bases at V and 1 base at J, with 13 bases in the middle. In germline, CDR1 is MDHEN, CDR2 SYDVKM. The CDR3 covers 14 residues. The CDR3 here is CASKLISGNTEAFF. CDR3 in DNA: TGTGCCAGCAAGTTAATTTCTGGGAACACTGAAGCTTTCTTT.

The rearrangement uses TRBV9 and TRBJ1-2; D not certain. The CDR3 totals 13 residues. V was trimmed by 3 bases and J by 4 bases, leaving 10 bases between them. From germline, CDR1 is SGDLS and CDR2 YYNGEE. CDR3 coding DNA: TGTGCCAGCAGCGGGATCTATCGCTATGGCTACACCTTC. This sequence encodes CASSGIYRYGYTF.

The genes are TRBV2 and TRBJ1-5; the D is unclear. Trimming stripped 8 bases from V and 4 bases from J, with 12 bases between. Germline CDR1 is SNHLY and CDR2 is FYNNEI. The CDR3 consists of 13 residues. The CDR3, as DNA: TGTGCCAGCCTATGGAATACAAATCAGCCCCAGCATTTT. Its translation: CASLWNTNQPQHF.

V is TRBV6-5 and J is TRBJ2-7, with TRBD2 matching 9 bases. V lost 0 bases and J lost 0; bases outside the gene matches: 3. Germline CDR1 and CDR2: MNHEY and SVGAGI. The CDR3 has 16 residues. CDR3 sequence: CASSYSGLARSYEQYF. The CDR3 DNA reads TGTGCCAGCAGTTACTCCGGACTAGCGCGCTCCTACGAGCAGTACTTC.

The V call is TRBV7-2, the J call TRBJ2-7; no clear D gene. The CDR3 totals 15 residues. Germline V gives CDR1 SGHTA, CDR2 FQGNSA. The germline V and J ends were trimmed by 3 bases and 0 bases, with 12 bases remaining between them. The CDR3 nucleotides read TGTGCCAGCAGCTTTAGTGACACTTACTCCTACGAGCAGTACTTC. It specifies CASSFSDTYSYEQYF. Variable domain in full (rest from reference TRBV7-2 and TRBJ2-7): GAGVSQSPSNKVTEKGKDVELRCDPISGHTALYWYRQSLGQGLEFLIYFQGNSAPDKSGLPSDRFSAERTGGSVSTLTIQRTQQEDSAVYLCASSFSDTYSYEQYFGPGTRLTVT.